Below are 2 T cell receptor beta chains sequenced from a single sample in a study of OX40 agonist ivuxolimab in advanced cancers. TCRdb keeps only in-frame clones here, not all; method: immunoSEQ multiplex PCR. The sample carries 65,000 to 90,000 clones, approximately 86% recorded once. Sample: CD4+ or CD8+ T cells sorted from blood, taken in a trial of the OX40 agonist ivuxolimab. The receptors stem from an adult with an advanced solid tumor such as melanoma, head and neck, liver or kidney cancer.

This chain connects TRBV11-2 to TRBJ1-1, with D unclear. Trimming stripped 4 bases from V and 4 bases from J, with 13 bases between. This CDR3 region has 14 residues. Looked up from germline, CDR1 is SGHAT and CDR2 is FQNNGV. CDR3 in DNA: TGTGCCAGCAGCTCGCTCAGTTCTGTCACTGAAGCTTTCTTT. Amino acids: CASSSLSSVTEAFF.

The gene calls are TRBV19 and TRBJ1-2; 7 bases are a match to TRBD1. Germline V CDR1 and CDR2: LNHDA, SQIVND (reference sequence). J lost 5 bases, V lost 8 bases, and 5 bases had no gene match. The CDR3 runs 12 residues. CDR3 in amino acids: CASVGDRYGYTF. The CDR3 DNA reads TGTGCCAGTGTCGGGGACAGATATGGCTACACCTTC.